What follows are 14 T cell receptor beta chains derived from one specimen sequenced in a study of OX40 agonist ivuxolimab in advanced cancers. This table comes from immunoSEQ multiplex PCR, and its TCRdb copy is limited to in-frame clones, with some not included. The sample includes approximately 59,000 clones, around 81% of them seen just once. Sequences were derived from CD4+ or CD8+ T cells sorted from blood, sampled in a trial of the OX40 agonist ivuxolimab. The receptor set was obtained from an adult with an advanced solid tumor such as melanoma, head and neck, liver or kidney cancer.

In DNA, the CDR3 is TGTGCCAGCAGTTCGACCCCAACGGGTCAGCCCCAGCATTTT. Amino acids: CASSSTPTGQPQHF. The rearrangement links TRBV27 to TRBJ1-5; no clear D gene. Germline V CDR1 and CDR2: MNHEY, SMNVEV (reference sequence). This CDR3 region has 14 residues. V was pared by 4 bases and J by 6 bases, with 13 bases between.

The CDR3 region has the DNA TGTGCCTGGAGAAGAGGTCCTGAGACCCAGTACTTC. Translating it yields CAWRRGPETQYF. The rearrangement joins TRBV30 to TRBJ2-5, with D hard to call. The V gene lost 3 bases and the J gene lost 5 bases, with 10 bases spanning the gap. Germline V gene data show CDR1 as GTSNPN and CDR2 as SVGIG (reference sequence). CDR3 length equals 12 residues.

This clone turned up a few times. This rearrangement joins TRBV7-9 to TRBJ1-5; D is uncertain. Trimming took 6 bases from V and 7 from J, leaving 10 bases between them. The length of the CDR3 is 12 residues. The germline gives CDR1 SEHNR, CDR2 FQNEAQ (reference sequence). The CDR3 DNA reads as TGTGCCAGCAGTCGTCCCGAACAGCCCCAGCATTTT. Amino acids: CASSRPEQPQHF.

The DNA for the CDR3 is TGTGCCAGTAGTATAAGACACCCGACTGGGGAGCTGTTTTTT. Residues: CASSIRHPTGELFF. The chain has TRBV19 and TRBJ2-2; D is undetermined. The CDR3 totals 14 residues. V was trimmed by 2 bases and J by 8 bases, leaving 12 bases between them. Per the germline V gene, CDR1 is LNHDA and CDR2 is SQIVND (reference sequence).

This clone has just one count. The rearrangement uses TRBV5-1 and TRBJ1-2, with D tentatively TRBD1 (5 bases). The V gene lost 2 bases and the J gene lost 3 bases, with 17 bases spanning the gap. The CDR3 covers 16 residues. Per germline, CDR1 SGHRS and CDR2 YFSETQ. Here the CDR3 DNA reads TGCGCCAGCAGCTTAAATAAAGACAGTCCGGACTATGGCTACACCTTC. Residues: CASSLNKDSPDYGYTF.

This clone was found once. The CDR3 here is CASSEGRGTQYF. The CDR3 bases are TGTGCCAGCAGTGAAGGGAGGGGTACGCAGTATTTT. This chain links TRBV25-1 with TRBJ2-3, with 7 bases that match TRBD2. Germline-derived CDR1 and CDR2 are MGHDK and SYGVNS. The CDR3 length is 12 residues. Trimming removed 2 bases from V and 8 bases from J; junction bases left unmatched: 1.

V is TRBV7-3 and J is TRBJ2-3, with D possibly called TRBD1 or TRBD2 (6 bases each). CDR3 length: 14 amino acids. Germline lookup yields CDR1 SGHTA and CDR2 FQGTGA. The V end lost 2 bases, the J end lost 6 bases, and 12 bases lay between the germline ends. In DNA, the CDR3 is TGTGCCAGCAGCTTATTGGGGGGCTGGGATACGCAGTATTTT. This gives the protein CASSLLGGWDTQYF. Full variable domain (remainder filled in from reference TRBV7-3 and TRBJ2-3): GAGVSQTPSNKVTEKGKYVELRCDPISGHTALYWYRQSLGQGPEFLIYFQGTGAADDSGLPNDRFFAVRPEGSVSTLKIQRTERGDSAVYLCASSLLGGWDTQYFGPGTRLTVL.

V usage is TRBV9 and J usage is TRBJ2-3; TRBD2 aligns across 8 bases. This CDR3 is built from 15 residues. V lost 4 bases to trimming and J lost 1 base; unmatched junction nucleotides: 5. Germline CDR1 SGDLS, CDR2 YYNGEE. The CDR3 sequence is CASSFRLARTDTQYF. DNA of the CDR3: TGTGCCAGCAGCTTCCGACTAGCGCGCACAGATACGCAGTATTTT.

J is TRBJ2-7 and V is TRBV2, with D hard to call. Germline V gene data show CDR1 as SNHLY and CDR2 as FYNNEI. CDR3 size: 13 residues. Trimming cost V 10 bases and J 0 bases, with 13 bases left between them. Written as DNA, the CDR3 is TGTGCCAACCAGATGAACAGCTCCTACGAGCAGTACTTC. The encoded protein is CANQMNSSYEQYF.

The CDR3 region has the DNA TGTGCCAGTAGTATTCGTCCAGGGTACCATCAGCCCCAGCATTTT. Its translation is CASSIRPGYHQPQHF. The V gene is TRBV19, the J gene TRBJ1-5, with D perhaps TRBD1 (5 bases). V lost 3 bases, J lost 5 bases, and 14 bases lay in between. Germline assignment: CDR1 LNHDA and CDR2 SQIVND (reference sequence). CDR3 length equals 15 residues.

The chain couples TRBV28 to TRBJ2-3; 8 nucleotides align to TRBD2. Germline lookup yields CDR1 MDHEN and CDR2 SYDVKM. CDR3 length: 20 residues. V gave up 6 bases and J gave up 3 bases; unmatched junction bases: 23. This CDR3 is CASRTLVVAGKMSGTDTQYF. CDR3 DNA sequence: TGTGCCAGCAGAACCTTGGTAGTAGCGGGAAAGATGTCAGGGACAGATACGCAGTATTTT.

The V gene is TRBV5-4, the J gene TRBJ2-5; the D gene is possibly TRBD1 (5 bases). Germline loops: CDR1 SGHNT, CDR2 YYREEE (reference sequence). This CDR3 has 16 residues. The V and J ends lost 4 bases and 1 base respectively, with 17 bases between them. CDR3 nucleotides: TGTGCCAGCAGCGCAGGGCCACCCTCTGCCCAAGAGACCCAGTACTTC. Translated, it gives CASSAGPPSAQETQYF.

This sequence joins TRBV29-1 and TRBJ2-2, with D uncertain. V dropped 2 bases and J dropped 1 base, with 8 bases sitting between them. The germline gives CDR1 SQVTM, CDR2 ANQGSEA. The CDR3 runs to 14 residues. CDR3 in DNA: TGCAGCGTTGAAACGTCAGAGAACACCGGGGAGCTGTTTTTT. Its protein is CSVETSENTGELFF.

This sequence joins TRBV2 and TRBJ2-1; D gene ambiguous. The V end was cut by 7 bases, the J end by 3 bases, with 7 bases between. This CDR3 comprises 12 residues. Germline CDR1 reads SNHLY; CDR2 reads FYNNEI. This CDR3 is CASNGRYNEQFF. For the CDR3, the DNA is TGTGCCAGCAATGGCCGCTACAATGAGCAGTTCTTC.